The T cell receptor beta chain under discussion was sequenced for a study of T-cell memory formation after mild COVID-19. Study information: Each donor largely had its own TCR clusters.

CDR1 and CDR2 (germline): LNHDA, SQIVND (reference sequence). V lost 1 base, J lost 7 bases, and 11 bases lay in between. The CDR3 has 14 amino acids. TCRdb called the 5' RACE reads again in MiXCR, with one record for every CDR3 protein. The data contain 100,000 or so distinct CDR3 sequences, 8.5% to 14% of them singletons. The gene calls are TRBV19 and TRBJ2-1, with TRBD1 as a possible D gene (5 bases). Sample: PBMCs or a T cell subset sorted from them (not recorded which). The receptor was derived from a man aged 18 to 29 who had mild COVID-19 (a few samples of this study predate the infection). Cell type and time point are not known. The chain's CDR3 is CASSIGGTWNEQFF. In DNA form, the CDR3 reads TGTGCCAGTAGTATAGGGGGCACTTGGAATGAGCAGTTCTTC.